What follows are 29 T cell receptor beta chains derived from one specimen sequenced in a study of vaccination and CD4 T cells after COVID-19. Sequence data for DNA of cultured CD4+ T cells were generated by the Oncomine TCR Beta short-read assay. TCRdb itself ran the PCR reads through MiXCR, one entry per CDR3 protein. In the table there are nearly 7,500 distinct CDR3 sequences, 53% of which are singletons. Which antigens these TCRs recognize remains unknown. The treatment: roughly ten-day PBMC culture with coronavirus spike peptide pools or control peptides (ViraFEST assay). Those CD4+ T cells from the unexposed donor predate the COVID-19 pandemic (2011-2018). Specimen: CD4+ T cells from blood, cultured in vitro. The receptor source for this set is a human donor in good health.

This chain links TRBV11-2 with TRBJ2-1, with a possible D match to TRBD2 (6 bases). Germline V gene sequence: CDR1 SGHAT, CDR2 FQNNGV. V shed 3 bases and J shed 9 bases, with 12 bases lying between them. The length of the CDR3 is 13 residues. CDR3 residues: CASSFDLSGEQFF. CDR3 in DNA: TGTGCCAGCAGCTTCGACCTTAGCGGTGAGCAGTTCTTC.

This chain uses TRBV5-5 with TRBJ2-5; D not resolved. CDR1 and CDR2 from the germline V gene are SGHKS and YYEKEE (reference sequence). This CDR3 has 13 amino acids. V lost 4 bases and J 5 bases, leaving 12 bases between the germline ends. The CDR3 bases are TGTGCCAGCAGCATTGGGAACCTCGAGACCCAGTACTTC. It is translated as CASSIGNLETQYF.

This chain links TRBV4-1 with TRBJ2-1; 8 bases are a match to TRBD2. Trimming at V came to 2 bases and at J to 6 bases, leaving 12 bases not matched to a gene. The CDR3 is made up of 17 amino acids. Germline lookup yields CDR1 MGHRA and CDR2 YSYEKL. Written as DNA, the CDR3 is TGCGCCAGCAGCCAAACGGGCCGGACTAGCAGGAGCAATGAGCAGTTCTTC. Its translation: CASSQTGRTSRSNEQFF.

The chain couples TRBV4-3 to TRBJ1-2; D uncertain. The CDR3 sequence is 15 residues long. The V and J ends lost 0 bases and 4 bases respectively, with 12 bases between them. Germline V gene lookup returns CDR1 LGHNA and CDR2 YSLEER. The CDR3 sequence is CASSQDIGAIYGYTF. CDR3 nucleotides: TGCGCCAGCAGCCAAGACATAGGAGCTATCTATGGCTACACCTTC.

This clonotype was seen a single time. This sequence joins TRBV19 and TRBJ2-7, with D possibly matching TRBD2 (5 bases). The V end was cut by 3 bases, the J end by 5 bases, with 17 bases between. CDR1 and CDR2 (germline): LNHDA, SQIVND (reference sequence). This CDR3 has 15 residues. The CDR3 coding sequence is TGTGCCAGTAGTATCGCCGTGGCTAGCTGGAACGAGCAGTACTTC. It translates to CASSIAVASWNEQYF. The full variable domain, in which reference TRBV19 and TRBJ2-7 provide the parts outside the CDR3, is DGGITQSPKYLFRKEGQNVTLSCEQNLNHDAMYWYRQDPGQGLRLIYYSQIVNDFQKGDIAEGYSVSREKKESFPLTVTSAQKNPTAFYLCASSIAVASWNEQYFGPGTRLTVT.

Here the CDR3 DNA reads TGTGCCAGCAGCTTAGATTCCAGCACAGATACGCAGTATTTT. It encodes CASSLDSSTDTQYF. The chain uses TRBV7-6 and TRBJ2-3, with D uncertain. The CDR3 is made up of 14 amino acids. Trimming stripped 1 base from V and 0 bases from J, with 5 bases between. Germline lookup yields CDR1 SGHVS and CDR2 FNYEAQ.

This rearrangement joins TRBV7-9 to TRBJ2-3; D might be TRBD2 (7 bases). V lost 8 bases, J lost 1 base, and 10 bases lay in between. Germline CDR1 is SEHNR and CDR2 is FQNEAQ (reference sequence). This CDR3 comprises 13 residues. The CDR3 bases are TGTGCCAGCGGGGGGGGGCGCACAGATACGCAGTATTTT. Its translation: CASGGGRTDTQYF. The whole variable domain, remainder taken from reference TRBV7-9 and TRBJ2-3, is DTGVSQNPRHKITKRGQNVTFRCDPISEHNRLYWYRQTLGQGPEFLTYFQNEAQLEKSRLLSDRFSAERPKGSFSTLEIQRTEQGDSAMYLCASGGGRTDTQYFGPGTRLTVL.

The chain has TRBV10-1 and TRBJ2-7; D might be TRBD1 (6 bases). The germline V gene encodes CDR1 WNHNN and CDR2 SYGVQD (reference sequence). This CDR3 region has 12 residues. The V end lost 7 bases, the J end lost 3 bases, and 10 bases lay between the germline ends. The CDR3 DNA sequence: TGCGCCAGCAAGGGCAGGGGCTACGAGCAGTACTTC. Translated, it gives CASKGRGYEQYF.

The genes are TRBV20-1 and TRBJ1-4, with D tentatively TRBD1 (5 bases). CDR1 and CDR2 (germline): DFQATT, SNEGSKA (reference sequence). V was trimmed by 6 bases and J by 5 bases, leaving 13 bases between them. This CDR3 comprises 13 residues. In nucleotides, the CDR3 is TGCAGTGCAGGACACGGGGGGAATGAAAAACTGTTTTTT. It is translated as CSAGHGGNEKLFF.

Notes on this clonotype: At one end, the junction sequence differs from germline, possibly due to a read error. In nucleotides, the CDR3 is TGTGCCAGCAGTCAAGCAAGGCTCCGCAATCAGCCCCAGCATTTT. Its translation: CASSQARLRNQPQHF. The chain combines TRBV2 with TRBJ1-5; D gene ambiguous. The CDR3 totals 15 residues. CDR1 SNHLY and CDR2 FYNNEI come from the germline V gene.

The gene calls are TRBV19 and TRBJ2-1, with a weak D call TRBD2 (6 bases). Germline CDR1 is LNHDA and CDR2 is SQIVND (reference sequence). V lost 9 bases and J 2 bases, leaving 17 bases between the germline ends. The CDR3 totals 15 residues. In nucleotides, the CDR3 is TGTGCCAGCCACGGGGACTTTCTCCCCTACAATGAGCAGTTCTTC. Translated: CASHGDFLPYNEQFF.

The V and J genes are TRBV19 and TRBJ1-6; TRBD1 aligns across 8 bases. Per the germline V gene, CDR1 is LNHDA and CDR2 is SQIVND (reference sequence). V was clipped by 7 bases and J by 6 bases; unmatched bases: 8. The CDR3 has 15 amino acids. The DNA for the CDR3 is TGTGCCAGTACCGAAGGACAGGGTTTTAATTCACCCCTCCACTTT. Its protein product is CASTEGQGFNSPLHF.

The chain combines TRBV28 with TRBJ1-2; perhaps TRBD1 as D (6 bases). Germline CDR1 MDHEN, CDR2 SYDVKM. This CDR3 spans 13 amino acids. Deletions cut 6 bases from V and 2 bases from J, with 10 bases between. In DNA, the CDR3 is TGTGCCAGCAGCCGGACAGTGAACTATGGCTACACCTTC. The encoded protein is CASSRTVNYGYTF.

The rearrangement joins TRBV11-3 to TRBJ2-1, with D possibly matching TRBD1 (5 bases). CDR1 is SGHNT and CDR2 is YENEEA in the germline V gene. Trimming stripped 2 bases from V and 5 bases from J, with 7 bases between. The CDR3 consists of 13 residues. In DNA form, the CDR3 reads TGTGCCAGCAGCTTAATAGGGGACAATGAGCAGTTCTTC. Amino acid sequence: CASSLIGDNEQFF. Based on the CDR3 plus reference TRBV11-3 and TRBJ2-1, the full variable domain is EAGVVQSPRYKIIEKKQPVAFWCNPISGHNTLYWYLQNLGQGPELLIRYENEEAVDDSQLPKDRFSAERLKGVDSTLKIQPAELGDSAVYLCASSLIGDNEQFFGPGTRLTVL.

This clonotype was detected once. The chain recombines TRBV3-1 with TRBJ1-2; weak D call: TRBD1 (6 bases). Per germline, CDR1 LGHDT and CDR2 YNNKEL (reference sequence). This CDR3 region has 15 residues. Trimming took off 4 bases at V and 4 bases at J, with 16 bases between the two ends. Here the CDR3 reads CASSLQGARSYGYTF. In DNA form, the CDR3 reads TGTGCCAGCAGCCTACAGGGTGCGCGGTCCTATGGCTACACCTTC.

As for this clonotype: One end of the junction fails to match germline, which may point to a read error. The V call is TRBV20-1, the J call TRBJ2-3; possible D gene TRBD1, 5 bases. The germline gives CDR1 DFQATT, CDR2 SNEGSKA (reference sequence). This CDR3 has 14 residues. CDR3 amino acids: CSATGARSTDTQYF. CDR3 coding DNA: TGCAGCGCTACTGGGGCGAGAAGCACAGATACGCAGTATTTT.

The rearrangement joins TRBV6-1 to TRBJ1-5; a possible D gene is TRBD1 (5 bases). Per germline, CDR1 MNHNS and CDR2 SASEGT. There are 16 residues in the CDR3. The V end was cut by 5 bases, the J end by 1 base, with 15 bases between. In DNA form, the CDR3 reads TGTGCCAGCAGTCCACTCGGGGCGGTGAGCAATCAGCCCCAGCATTTT. Amino acids: CASSPLGAVSNQPQHF.

This chain connects TRBV7-2 to TRBJ2-3; 11 bases align to TRBD2. The CDR3 loop spans 15 amino acids. Germline CDR1 is SGHTA and CDR2 is FQGNSA. With 4 bases clipped from V and 3 bases from J, the junction kept 3 bases outside the gene matches. CDR3 in amino acids: CASSSRLAGTDTQYF. CDR3 DNA sequence: TGTGCCAGCAGCTCCCGACTAGCGGGAACAGATACGCAGTATTTT.

The chain has TRBV20-1 and TRBJ2-7, with D possibly TRBD2 on 7 matching bases. The germline V and J ends were trimmed by 0 bases and 3 bases, with 15 bases remaining between them. This CDR3 has 15 residues. Germline V gene lookup returns CDR1 DFQATT and CDR2 SNEGSKA (reference sequence). CDR3 loop: CSAREGGTQIYEQYF. The DNA for the CDR3 is TGCAGTGCTAGAGAGGGAGGGACACAGATCTACGAGCAGTACTTC.

This chain connects TRBV27 to TRBJ2-2; 8 positions match TRBD2. V lost 6 bases to trimming and J lost 6 bases; unmatched junction nucleotides: 6. Germline CDR1 is MNHEY and CDR2 is SMNVEV (reference sequence). This CDR3 comprises 14 residues. The chain's CDR3 is CASSSGLVAGELFF. As DNA, the CDR3 is TGTGCCAGCAGCTCGGGACTAGTGGCCGGGGAGCTGTTTTTT.

V usage is TRBV7-9 and J usage is TRBJ2-1; D remains unclear. CDR1 SEHNR and CDR2 FQNEAQ come from the germline V gene (reference sequence). The V gene lost 1 base and the J gene lost 4 bases, with 5 bases spanning the gap. This CDR3 is built from 13 residues. CDR3 sequence (DNA): TGTGCCAGCAGCTTAGGCGAGTACAATGAGCAGTTCTTC. Its protein is CASSLGEYNEQFF.

The gene calls are TRBV7-8 and TRBJ2-1; 8 bases line up with TRBD2. V was clipped by 3 bases and J by 5 bases; unmatched bases: 15. Germline V CDR1 and CDR2: SGHVS, FQNEAQ. This CDR3 contains 18 residues. The DNA for the CDR3 is TGTGCCAGCAGCTTGGGTAGGGGCAGGCTAGCGGGTCACAATGAGCAGTTCTTC. Residues: CASSLGRGRLAGHNEQFF.

The chain employs TRBV2 and TRBJ1-2; 11 bases agree with TRBD1. Germline V gene sequence: CDR1 SNHLY, CDR2 FYNNEI. The CDR3 is 13 residues long. V dropped 6 bases and J dropped 8; count of bases not matched to a gene: 5. The CDR3 coding sequence is TGTGCCAGCAGGGACAGGGGGCGAGGCGGCTACACCTTC. Translation gives CASRDRGRGGYTF. Looking up the rest from reference TRBV2 and TRBJ1-2 gives the full variable domain: EPEVTQTPSHQVTQMGQEVILRCVPISNHLYFYWYRQILGQKVEFLVSFYNNEISEKSEIFDDQFSVERPDGSNFTLKIRSTKLEDSAMYFCASRDRGRGGYTFGSGTRLTVV.

The rearrangement uses TRBV19 and TRBJ1-1, with D maybe TRBD1 (5 bases). V shed 5 bases and J shed 1 base, with 11 bases lying between them. This CDR3 is built from 14 residues. Germline V lookup: CDR1 LNHDA, CDR2 SQIVND (reference sequence). CDR3 DNA sequence: TGTGCCAGTAGTTGGAGAGGACAGAACACTGAAGCTTTCTTT. This translates into CASSWRGQNTEAFF.

This clonotype has only one observation. The V gene is TRBV5-4, the J gene TRBJ1-2; 9 bases are a match to TRBD1. Germline assignment: CDR1 SGHNT and CDR2 YYREEE (reference sequence). The junction had 6 bases not matched to a gene; V was cut back by 4 bases and J by 8 bases. This CDR3 region has 13 residues. The CDR3 region is CASSRDREDGYTF. CDR3 in DNA: TGTGCCAGCAGCCGGGACAGGGAAGACGGCTACACCTTC.

The rearrangement joins TRBV20-1 to TRBJ2-5; D is perhaps TRBD2 (6 bases). The CDR3 loop spans 15 amino acids. V was clipped by 0 bases and J by 1 base, with 12 bases between them. CDR1 is DFQATT, CDR2 SNEGSKA, per germline (reference sequence). CDR3 amino acids: CSARDLGRTQETQYF. CDR3 nucleotides: TGCAGTGCTAGAGATCTAGGGAGGACCCAAGAGACCCAGTACTTC.

This clonotype has only a few counts. CDR3 residues: CASTPMGTADTQYF. DNA of the CDR3: TGTGCCAGCACCCCTATGGGGACGGCAGATACGCAGTATTTT. The gene calls are TRBV27 and TRBJ2-3, with D possibly called TRBD1 or TRBD2 (5 bases each). Trimming shortened V by 7 bases and J by 4 bases, and 15 bases separated the two germline ends. The germline gives CDR1 MNHEY, CDR2 SMNVEV (reference sequence). This CDR3 is 14 amino acids long.

The chain uses TRBV15 and TRBJ1-4; a weak D match, TRBD1 (5 bases). V lost 0 bases and J lost 8, with 16 bases in between. From germline, CDR1 is LNHNV and CDR2 YYDKDF (reference sequence). This CDR3 has 16 amino acids. CDR3 coding DNA: TGTGCCACCAGCAGAGATCCCCCAGGGTCAGGGGAAAAACTGTTTTTT. Its protein is CATSRDPPGSGEKLFF.

This sequence joins TRBV27 and TRBJ2-7; D possibly corresponds to TRBD1 (6 bases). The germline V gene has CDR1 MNHEY and CDR2 SMNVEV (reference sequence). The CDR3 runs 13 residues. V was pared by 3 bases and J by 12 bases, with 18 bases between. The CDR3 DNA reads TGTGCCAGCAGTTTGGACAGCGGCGGACAGTGGTACTTC. Translating it yields CASSLDSGGQWYF.